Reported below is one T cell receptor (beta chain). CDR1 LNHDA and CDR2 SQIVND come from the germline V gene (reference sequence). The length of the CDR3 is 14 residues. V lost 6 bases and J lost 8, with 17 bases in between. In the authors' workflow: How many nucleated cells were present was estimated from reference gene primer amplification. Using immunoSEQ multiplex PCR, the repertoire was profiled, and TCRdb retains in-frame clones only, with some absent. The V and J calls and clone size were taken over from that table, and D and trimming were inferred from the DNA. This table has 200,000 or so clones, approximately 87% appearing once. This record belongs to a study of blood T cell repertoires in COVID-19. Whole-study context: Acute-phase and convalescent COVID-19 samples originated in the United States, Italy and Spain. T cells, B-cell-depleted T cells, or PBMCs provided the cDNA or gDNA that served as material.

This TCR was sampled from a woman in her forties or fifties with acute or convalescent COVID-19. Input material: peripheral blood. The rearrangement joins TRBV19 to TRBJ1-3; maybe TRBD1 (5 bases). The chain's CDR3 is CASSNRGTWDTIYF. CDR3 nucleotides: TGTGCCAGTAGCAACCGGGGGACCTGGGACACCATATATTTT.